The 25 T cell receptor beta chains in this list originate from one sample, sequenced in a study of beta chain features in type 1 diabetes. Their antigen targets remain unknown. Every bit of the isolated RNA underwent reverse transcription, so sequencing read expressed TCRB transcripts. Here immunoSEQ multiplex PCR was the method, and the copy in TCRdb shows in-frame clones only, minus some. This table has about 240,000 clones, about 14% appearing once. Study conclusions and caveats: A moderate, significant TCRB CDR3 shortening appeared in type 1 diabetes across four CD4+ subsets.

Sequencing was done on a sample of naive CD4+ T cells from blood. These receptors originate from a man aged 25 to 40 with type 1 diabetes.

Only a few counts were recorded for this clone. This CDR3 is CASSPFPAGAYNEQFF. In DNA form, the CDR3 reads TGTGCCAGCTCACCATTCCCAGCGGGCGCCTACAATGAGCAGTTCTTC. This chain connects TRBV18 to TRBJ2-1, with D possibly being TRBD2 (6 bases). The CDR3 loop spans 16 amino acids. Germline values: CDR1 KGHSH, CDR2 LQKENI. V dropped 2 bases and J dropped 2 bases, with 13 bases sitting between them.

This clone was detected only a few times. The CDR3 here is CASSSPGTGVYEQYF. In DNA form, the CDR3 reads TGTGCCAGCAGCTCCCCCGGGACAGGGGTCTACGAGCAGTACTTC. This chain joins TRBV13 and TRBJ2-7; 10 bases are shared with TRBD1. The CDR3 sequence is 15 residues long. V gave up 4 bases and J gave up 3 bases; unmatched junction bases: 6. Germline CDR1 is PRHDT and CDR2 is FYEKMQ (reference sequence).

This clone has more than one count but fewer than ten. This chain connects TRBV6-5 to TRBJ1-3; D not certain. Trimming shortened V by 5 bases and J by 0 bases, and 5 bases separated the two germline ends. Germline lookup yields CDR1 MNHEY and CDR2 SVGAGI. This CDR3 contains 13 residues. In nucleotides, the CDR3 is TGTGCCAGCAGTCGGAGCTCTGGAAACACCATATATTTT. Translating it yields CASSRSSGNTIYF.

The chain is built from TRBV6-4 and TRBJ1-5, with 7 positions matching TRBD1. This CDR3 has 12 residues. Germline V CDR1 and CDR2: MRHNA, SNTAGT. The CDR3 sequence is CADWDSPQPQHF. Written as DNA, the CDR3 is TGTGCGGACTGGGACAGTCCTCAGCCCCAGCATTTT.

The genes are TRBV18 and TRBJ2-2; 9 bases are shared with TRBD2. The germline V gene encodes CDR1 KGHSH and CDR2 LQKENI. The V segment lost 2 bases and the J segment 5 bases; nucleotides outside the gene matches: 9. The CDR3 spans 17 residues. The CDR3 nucleotides are TGTGCCAGCTCACCATTGACGGGACTAGCCTCTACCGGGGAGCTGTTTTTT. Encoded protein: CASSPLTGLASTGELFF.

A few counts support this clone. This chain uses TRBV14 with TRBJ1-1; D gene ambiguous. V lost 0 bases and J 0 bases, leaving 5 bases between the germline ends. CDR3 length: 14 amino acids. The germline gives CDR1 SGHDN, CDR2 FVKESK. The CDR3 reads CASSQEALNTEAFF. Here the CDR3 DNA reads TGTGCCAGCAGCCAAGAAGCCTTGAACACTGAAGCTTTCTTT.

Points on this clone: At the DNA level, this CDR3 is encoded by other sequences in the same sample as well. The gene calls are TRBV6-5 and TRBJ2-3; 8 bases are a match to TRBD2. V was pared by 6 bases and J by 6 bases, with 2 bases of the junction left unmatched. The CDR3 has 12 amino acids. Germline assignment: CDR1 MNHEY and CDR2 SVGAGI. DNA for the CDR3: TGTGCCAGCAGCCGCGGGGGGGATACGCAGTATTTT. Translating it yields CASSRGGDTQYF.

A remark on this clone: The same CDR3 arises from other DNA sequences in this sample as well. This chain joins TRBV6-1 and TRBJ2-7, with D unresolved. The CDR3 runs to 11 residues. Germline V lookup: CDR1 MNHNS, CDR2 SASEGT. V lost 6 bases and J 4 bases, leaving 7 bases between the germline ends. The CDR3 spells CASRESYEQYF. The CDR3 coding sequence is TGTGCCAGCAGAGAGTCGTACGAGCAGTACTTC.

This clone turned up a few times. This sequence joins TRBV7-2 and TRBJ1-2; 9 positions match TRBD1. CDR1 and CDR2 (germline): SGHTA, FQGNSA. The J segment lost 5 bases and the V segment lost 3 bases, leaving 7 bases of the junction unmatched. This CDR3 is 15 amino acids long. CDR3 bases: TGTGCCAGCAGCTTTCACGGACAGGGGAGTTATGGCTACACCTTC. Its protein product is CASSFHGQGSYGYTF.

The rearrangement uses TRBV7-2 and TRBJ2-3; D is ambiguous. The germline CDR1 and CDR2 sequences are SGHTA and FQGNSA. The V end lost 8 bases, the J end lost 2 bases, and 14 bases lay between the germline ends. This CDR3 is built from 14 residues. The CDR3 bases are TGTGCCAGCCGCATCTCGAGGCTCACAGATACGCAGTATTTT. Protein sequence: CASRISRLTDTQYF.

This clone showed up just a few times. This chain links TRBV18 with TRBJ1-1, with D possibly matching TRBD1 (5 bases). Trimming left V 3 bases short and J 1 base short, with 12 bases between. The CDR3 loop spans 15 amino acids. Germline CDR1 is KGHSH and CDR2 is LQKENI. CDR3 nucleotide sequence: TGTGCCAGCTCACCGCAGGGTCCCGCGAACACTGAAGCTTTCTTT. It is translated as CASSPQGPANTEAFF.

This clone appeared a few times. The same CDR3 is also encoded by other DNA sequences in this sample. The chain couples TRBV11-2 to TRBJ2-3, with a tentative D call TRBD2 (6 bases). CDR3 size: 15 residues. From germline, CDR1 is SGHAT and CDR2 FQNNGV. V was shortened by 1 base and J by 0 bases, with 8 bases between the two germline ends. The CDR3 nucleotides read TGTGCCAGCAGCTTAGGTGGGGGGAGCACAGATACGCAGTATTTT. It encodes CASSLGGGSTDTQYF.

The chain uses TRBV5-5 and TRBJ2-5; 9 bases match TRBD2. J lost 0 bases, V lost 0 bases, and 3 bases had no gene match. This CDR3 region has 16 residues. Germline V CDR1 and CDR2: SGHKS, YYEKEE (reference sequence). The CDR3 bases are TGTGCCAGCAGCTTGGGTAGCGGGAGCTACCAAGAGACCCAGTACTTC. Translated: CASSLGSGSYQETQYF.

This clone was seen a few times. The V and J genes are TRBV5-1 and TRBJ1-2; D might be TRBD1 (5 bases). The CDR3 consists of 15 residues. The V end lost 1 base, the J end lost 4 bases, and 14 bases lay between the germline ends. Per the germline V gene, CDR1 is SGHRS and CDR2 is YFSETQ. CDR3 DNA sequence: TGCGCCAGCAGCTTGCCCGATCGGAGGGGCTATGGCTACACCTTC. Its translation: CASSLPDRRGYGYTF.

The chain uses TRBV18 and TRBJ2-5; D is unresolved. The germline V gene has CDR1 KGHSH and CDR2 LQKENI. Trimming removed 4 bases at V and 5 bases at J, with 8 bases between. There are 12 residues in the CDR3. The CDR3 DNA reads as TGTGCCAGCTCACGCCTCGAGGAGACCCAGTACTTC. It specifies CASSRLEETQYF.

Only a few counts were recorded for this clone. This chain joins TRBV30 and TRBJ2-5, with D possibly being TRBD1 (5 bases). Germline loops: CDR1 GTSNPN, CDR2 SVGIG (reference sequence). Trimming removed 0 bases from V and 1 base from J, with 15 bases in between. The CDR3 is 16 amino acids. In nucleotides, the CDR3 is TGTGCCTGGAGTGTAGGGGCGGCAGTTGTCCAAGAGACCCAGTACTTC. The encoded protein is CAWSVGAAVVQETQYF. The whole variable domain, filled in from reference TRBV30 and TRBJ2-5, reads SQTIHQWPATLVQPVGSPLSLECTVEGTSNPNLYWYRQAAGRGLQLLFYSVGIGQISSEVPQNLSASRPQDRQFILSSKKLLLSDSGFYLCAWSVGAAVVQETQYFGPGTRLLVL.

The chain is built from TRBV30 and TRBJ2-5, with 7 bases identical to TRBD2. This CDR3 spans 17 amino acids. CDR1 and CDR2 from the germline V gene are GTSNPN and SVGIG (reference sequence). V trimming: 4 bases; J trimming: 5 bases; junction bases outside the gene matches: 19. In DNA form, the CDR3 reads TGTGCCTGGACCCTCACCCGCCAGGGAGGGTTGGGGGAGACCCAGTACTTC. Its protein product is CAWTLTRQGGLGETQYF.

CDR3 bases: TGTGCCAGCGAGGTGGGACAGGGTGACCAGCCCCAGCATTTT. Translation: CASEVGQGDQPQHF. The genes are TRBV2 and TRBJ1-5; 9 bases align to TRBD1. Looked up from germline, CDR1 is SNHLY and CDR2 is FYNNEI. The CDR3 length is 14 residues. With V trimmed by 8 bases and J by 7 bases, 9 bases remained unmatched.

A few counts support this clone. The V gene is TRBV7-2, the J gene TRBJ2-1; 13 positions agree with TRBD2. Germline V gene sequence: CDR1 SGHTA, CDR2 FQGNSA. The CDR3 totals 14 residues. Trimming cost V 6 bases and J 12 bases; bases outside gene matches: 8. CDR3 sequence reads: CASRLLAGGPGQFF. CDR3 sequence (DNA): TGTGCCAGCAGGCTACTAGCGGGAGGGCCGGGGCAGTTCTTC.

The rearrangement links TRBV19 to TRBJ2-2, with a weak D call TRBD2 (6 bases). The V gene's germline CDR1 is LNHDA and CDR2 SQIVND (reference sequence). The CDR3 extends over 14 amino acids. V was trimmed by 2 bases and J by 4 bases, leaving 8 bases between them. CDR3 nucleotides: TGTGCCAGTAGTATACGCGGGATCACCGGGGAGCTGTTTTTT. Translating gives CASSIRGITGELFF.

In this sample, this clone turned up a few times. V gene TRBV6-6 combines with J gene TRBJ2-2; D might be TRBD1 (5 bases). CDR1 MNHNY and CDR2 SVGAGI come from the germline V gene (reference sequence). V lost 5 bases, J lost 4 bases, and 14 bases lay in between. The CDR3 spans 15 residues. The CDR3 protein is CASSPGRAVTGELFF. CDR3 sequence (DNA): TGTGCCAGCAGTCCCGGCAGGGCTGTCACCGGGGAGCTGTTTTTT.

This clone turned up a few times. This rearrangement joins TRBV28 to TRBJ1-3, with a tentative D call TRBD1 (5 bases). Germline V gene data show CDR1 as MDHEN and CDR2 as SYDVKM. CDR3 length: 14 amino acids. V was trimmed by 4 bases and J by 1 base, leaving 8 bases between them. The DNA of the CDR3 is TGTGCCAGCAGTTCCAGGGCTTCTGGAAACACCATATATTTT. It is translated as CASSSRASGNTIYF.

This clone was counted a few times. The chain uses TRBV30 and TRBJ2-7; 8 bases are shared with TRBD2. CDR3 size: 14 residues. Germline lookup yields CDR1 GTSNPN and CDR2 SVGIG (reference sequence). The trim removed 5 bases at V and 2 bases at J, leaving 8 bases unmatched. CDR3: CAWSVAGPPYEQYF. The CDR3 nucleotides are TGTGCCTGGTCAGTAGCGGGGCCCCCCTACGAGCAGTACTTC.

The V and J genes are TRBV7-8 and TRBJ2-3; possibly TRBD2 for D (7 bases). In germline, CDR1 is SGHVS, CDR2 FQNEAQ. V dropped 4 bases and J dropped 3 bases, with 17 bases sitting between them. This CDR3 is 16 amino acids long. The CDR3 bases are TGTGCCAGCAGCTCCCAGCCGGGGGGCGAAACAGATACGCAGTATTTT. Its protein product is CASSSQPGGETDTQYF.

V and J are TRBV2 and TRBJ2-5; possible D gene TRBD1, 6 bases. Germline assignment: CDR1 SNHLY and CDR2 FYNNEI. The V end was cut by 5 bases, the J end by 5 bases, with 12 bases between. CDR3 length: 13 amino acids. CDR3 sequence (DNA): TGTGCCAGCAGTACAGGGCTGGGGGAGACCCAGTACTTC. Translation gives CASSTGLGETQYF.